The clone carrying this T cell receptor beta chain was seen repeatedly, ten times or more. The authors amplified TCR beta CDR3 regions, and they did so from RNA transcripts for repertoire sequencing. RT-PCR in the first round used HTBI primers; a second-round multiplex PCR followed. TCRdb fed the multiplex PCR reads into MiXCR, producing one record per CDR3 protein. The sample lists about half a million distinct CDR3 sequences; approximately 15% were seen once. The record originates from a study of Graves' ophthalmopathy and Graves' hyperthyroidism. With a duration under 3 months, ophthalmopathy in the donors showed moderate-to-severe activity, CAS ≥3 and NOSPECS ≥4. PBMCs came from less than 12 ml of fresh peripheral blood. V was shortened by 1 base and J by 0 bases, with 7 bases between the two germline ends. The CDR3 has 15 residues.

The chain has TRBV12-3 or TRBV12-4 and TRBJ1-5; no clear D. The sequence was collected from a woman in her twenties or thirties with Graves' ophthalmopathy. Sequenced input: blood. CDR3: CASSLGLYSNQPQHF. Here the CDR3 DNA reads TGTGCCAGCAGTTTAGGTCTGTATAGCAATCAGCCCCAGCATTTT.